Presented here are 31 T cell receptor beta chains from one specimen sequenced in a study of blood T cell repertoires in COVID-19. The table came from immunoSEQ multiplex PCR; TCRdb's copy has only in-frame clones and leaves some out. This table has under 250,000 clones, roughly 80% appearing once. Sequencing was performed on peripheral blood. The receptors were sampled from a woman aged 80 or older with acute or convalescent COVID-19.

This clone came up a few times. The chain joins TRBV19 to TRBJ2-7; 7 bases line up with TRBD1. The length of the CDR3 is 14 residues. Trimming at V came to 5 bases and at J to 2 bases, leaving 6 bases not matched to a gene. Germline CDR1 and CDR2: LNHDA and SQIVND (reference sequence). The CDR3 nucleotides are TGTGCCAGTAGTGCCAATGGACAGGCCTACGAGCAGTACTTC. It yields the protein CASSANGQAYEQYF.

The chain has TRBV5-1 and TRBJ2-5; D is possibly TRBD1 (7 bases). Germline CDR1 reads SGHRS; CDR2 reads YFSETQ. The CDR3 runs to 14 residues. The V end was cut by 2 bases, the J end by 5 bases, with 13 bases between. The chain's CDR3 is CASSLTGAGETQYF. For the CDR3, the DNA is TGCGCCAGCAGCTTAACAGGGGCGGGGGAGACCCAGTACTTC. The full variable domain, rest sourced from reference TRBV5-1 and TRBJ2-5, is KAGVTQTPRYLIKTRGQQVTLSCSPISGHRSVSWYQQTPGQGLQFLFEYFSETQRNKGNFPGRFSGRQFSNSRSEMNVSTLELGDSALYLCASSLTGAGETQYFGPGTRLLVL.

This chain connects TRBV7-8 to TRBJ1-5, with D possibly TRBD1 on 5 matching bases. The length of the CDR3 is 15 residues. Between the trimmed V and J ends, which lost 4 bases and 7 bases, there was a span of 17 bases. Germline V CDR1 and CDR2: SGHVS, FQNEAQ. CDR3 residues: CASSSGTVGSQPQHF. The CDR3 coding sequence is TGTGCCAGCAGCTCAGGGACGGTCGGGAGCCAGCCCCAGCATTTT.

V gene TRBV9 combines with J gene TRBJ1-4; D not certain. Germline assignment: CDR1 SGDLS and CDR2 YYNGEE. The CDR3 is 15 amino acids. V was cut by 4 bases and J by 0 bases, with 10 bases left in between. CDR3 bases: TGTGCCAGCAGCTCTCGGACTACAACTAATGAAAAACTGTTTTTT. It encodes CASSSRTTTNEKLFF.

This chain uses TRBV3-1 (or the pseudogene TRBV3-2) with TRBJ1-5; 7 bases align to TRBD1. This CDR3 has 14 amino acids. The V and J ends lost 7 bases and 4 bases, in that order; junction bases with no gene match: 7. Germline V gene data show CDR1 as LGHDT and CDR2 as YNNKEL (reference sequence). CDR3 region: CASTYGTANQPQHF. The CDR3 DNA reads TGTGCCAGCACATACGGGACAGCGAATCAGCCCCAGCATTTT.

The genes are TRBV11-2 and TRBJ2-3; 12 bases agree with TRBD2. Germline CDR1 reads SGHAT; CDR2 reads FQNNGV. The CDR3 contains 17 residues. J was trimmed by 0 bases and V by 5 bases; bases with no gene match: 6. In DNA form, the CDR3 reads TGTGCCAGCAGCCTGACTAGCGGGGGAACTAGCACAGATACGCAGTATTTT. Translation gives CASSLTSGGTSTDTQYF. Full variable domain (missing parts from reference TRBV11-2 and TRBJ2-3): EAGVAQSPRYKIIEKRQSVAFWCNPISGHATLYWYQQILGQGPKLLIQFQNNGVVDDSQLPKDRFSAERLKGVDSTLKIQPAKLEDSAVYLCASSLTSGGTSTDTQYFGPGTRLTVL.

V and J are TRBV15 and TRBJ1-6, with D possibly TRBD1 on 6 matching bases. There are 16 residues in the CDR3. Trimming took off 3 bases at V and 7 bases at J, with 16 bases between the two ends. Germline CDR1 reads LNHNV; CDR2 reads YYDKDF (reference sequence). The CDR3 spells CATSRTVAGENSPLHF. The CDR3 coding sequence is TGTGCCACCAGCAGGACGGTGGCAGGGGAAAATTCACCCCTCCACTTT.

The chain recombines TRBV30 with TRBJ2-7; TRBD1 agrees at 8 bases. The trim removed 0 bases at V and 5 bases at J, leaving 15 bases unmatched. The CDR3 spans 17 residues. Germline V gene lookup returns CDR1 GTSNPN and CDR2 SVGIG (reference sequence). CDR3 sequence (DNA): TGTGCCTGGAGTGTAGGTGGACAGGGATTAAAGGAGGACGAGCAGTACTTC. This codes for CAWSVGGQGLKEDEQYF.

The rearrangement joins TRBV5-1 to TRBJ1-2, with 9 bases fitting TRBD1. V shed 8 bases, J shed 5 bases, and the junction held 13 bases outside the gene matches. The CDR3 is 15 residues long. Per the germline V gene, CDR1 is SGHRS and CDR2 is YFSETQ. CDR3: CASSPGQGDSYGYTF. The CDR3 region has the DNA TGCGCCAGTTCTCCGGGACAGGGTGACTCATATGGCTACACCTTC.

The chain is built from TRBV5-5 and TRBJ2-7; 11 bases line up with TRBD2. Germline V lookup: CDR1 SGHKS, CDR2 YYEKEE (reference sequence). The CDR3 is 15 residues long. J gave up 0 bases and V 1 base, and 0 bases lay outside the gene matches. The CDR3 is CASSLLAGGSYEQYF. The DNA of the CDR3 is TGTGCCAGCAGCTTGCTAGCGGGGGGCTCCTACGAGCAGTACTTC.

The CDR3 sequence: CASSFGTSDRVVRELFF. In DNA form, the CDR3 reads TGTGCCAGCAGTTTCGGCACCTCCGACAGGGTCGTTCGGGAGCTGTTTTTT. The gene calls are TRBV27 and TRBJ2-2; 7 nucleotides align to TRBD1. This CDR3 contains 17 residues. Germline trimming cut 3 bases from V and 9 bases from J; bases unmatched to any gene: 16. Germline lookup yields CDR1 MNHEY and CDR2 SMNVEV (reference sequence).

CDR3 amino acids: CASSIGTGGYTGELFF. The CDR3 DNA follows: TGTGCCAGCAGCATCGGGACAGGGGGATACACCGGGGAGCTGTTTTTT. The rearrangement links TRBV5-6 to TRBJ2-2; 11 nucleotides agree with TRBD1. There are 16 residues in the CDR3. CDR1 and CDR2 (germline): SGHDT, YYEEEE. V was clipped by 4 bases and J by 3 bases; unmatched bases: 5.

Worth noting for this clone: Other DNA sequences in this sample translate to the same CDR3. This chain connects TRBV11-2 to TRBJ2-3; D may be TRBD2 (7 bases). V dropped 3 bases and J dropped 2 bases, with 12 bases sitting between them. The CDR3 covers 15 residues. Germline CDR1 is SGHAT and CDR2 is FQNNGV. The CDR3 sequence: CASSLAGGLTDTQYF. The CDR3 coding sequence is TGTGCCAGCAGCTTGGCCGGGGGGCTCACAGATACGCAGTATTTT.

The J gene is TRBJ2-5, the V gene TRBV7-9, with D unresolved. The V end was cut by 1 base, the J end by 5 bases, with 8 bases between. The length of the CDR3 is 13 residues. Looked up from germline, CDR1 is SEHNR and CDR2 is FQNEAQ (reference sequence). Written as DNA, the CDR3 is TGTGCCAGCAGCTTAGGTAGTTCGGAGACCCAGTACTTC. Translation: CASSLGSSETQYF.

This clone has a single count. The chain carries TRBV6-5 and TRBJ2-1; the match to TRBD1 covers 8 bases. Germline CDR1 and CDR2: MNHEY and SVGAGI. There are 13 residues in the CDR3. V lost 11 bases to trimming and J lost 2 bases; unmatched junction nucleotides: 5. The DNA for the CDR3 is TGTGCCGCGACAGGGGCAACCTACAATGAGCAGTTCTTC. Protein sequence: CAATGATYNEQFF.

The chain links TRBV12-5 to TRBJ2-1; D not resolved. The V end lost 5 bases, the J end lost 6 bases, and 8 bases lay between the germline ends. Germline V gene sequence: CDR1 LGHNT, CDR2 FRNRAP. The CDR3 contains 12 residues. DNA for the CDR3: TGTGCTAGTGGTGAGCAGGCCAATGAGCAGTTCTTC. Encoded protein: CASGEQANEQFF.

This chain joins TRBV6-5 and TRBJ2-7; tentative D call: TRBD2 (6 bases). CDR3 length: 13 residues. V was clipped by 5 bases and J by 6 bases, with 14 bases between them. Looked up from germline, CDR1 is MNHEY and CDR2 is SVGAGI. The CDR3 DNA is TGTGCCAGCAGTCGGGGGTTGCAAAGCGAGCAGTACTTC. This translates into CASSRGLQSEQYF.

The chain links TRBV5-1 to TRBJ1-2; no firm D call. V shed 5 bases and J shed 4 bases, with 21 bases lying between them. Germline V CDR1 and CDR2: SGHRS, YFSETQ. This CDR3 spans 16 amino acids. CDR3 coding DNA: TGCGCCAGCAGTTTGCAGCCGGGAGTGAAAGGCTATGGCTACACCTTC. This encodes CASSLQPGVKGYGYTF.

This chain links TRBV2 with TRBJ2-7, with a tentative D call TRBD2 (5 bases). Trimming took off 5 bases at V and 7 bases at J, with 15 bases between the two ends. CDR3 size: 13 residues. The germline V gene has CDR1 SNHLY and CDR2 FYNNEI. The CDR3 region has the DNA TGTGCCAGCAGTCGTGACATCGAGCGGGAGCAGTACTTC. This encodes CASSRDIEREQYF.

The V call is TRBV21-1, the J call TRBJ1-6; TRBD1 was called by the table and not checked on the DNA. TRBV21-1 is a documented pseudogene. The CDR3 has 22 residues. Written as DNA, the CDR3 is TGTGCCAGCAGCAAAGCGGGGGTTTGGGACAGATTGAGGCGCTATGATAATTCACCCCTCCACTTT. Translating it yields CASSKAGVWDRLRRYDNSPLHF.

DNA for the CDR3: TGTGCCAGCAGTGAAGGGTCTGGGACTGCCGCCTACGAGCAGTACTTC. Amino acids: CASSEGSGTAAYEQYF. The chain combines TRBV6-1 with TRBJ2-7, with D possibly matching TRBD2 (6 bases). Between the trimmed V and J ends, which lost 1 base and 2 bases, there was a span of 15 bases. Germline-derived CDR1 and CDR2 are MNHNS and SASEGT. The CDR3 is made up of 16 amino acids.

CDR3: CASSLETSGGSWWETQYF. CDR3 coding DNA: TGTGCCAGCAGCTTAGAGACTAGCGGGGGATCGTGGTGGGAGACCCAGTACTTC. This chain connects TRBV7-2 to TRBJ2-5; 12 bases are a match to TRBD2. V was pared by 1 base and J by 5 bases, with 11 bases of the junction left unmatched. CDR1 is SGHTA, CDR2 FQGNSA, per germline. This CDR3 is built from 18 residues.

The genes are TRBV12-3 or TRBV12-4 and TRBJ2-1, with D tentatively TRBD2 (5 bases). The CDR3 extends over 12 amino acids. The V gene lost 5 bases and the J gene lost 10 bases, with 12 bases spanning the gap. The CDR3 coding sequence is TGTGCCAGCAGTCGAACAGCTAGCGAGCAGTTCTTC. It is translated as CASSRTASEQFF.

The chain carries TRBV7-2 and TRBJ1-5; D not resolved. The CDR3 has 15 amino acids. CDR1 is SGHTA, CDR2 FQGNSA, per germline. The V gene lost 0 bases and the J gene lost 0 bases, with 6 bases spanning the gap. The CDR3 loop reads CASSLASFSNQPQHF. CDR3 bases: TGTGCCAGCAGCTTAGCGAGTTTTAGCAATCAGCCCCAGCATTTT.

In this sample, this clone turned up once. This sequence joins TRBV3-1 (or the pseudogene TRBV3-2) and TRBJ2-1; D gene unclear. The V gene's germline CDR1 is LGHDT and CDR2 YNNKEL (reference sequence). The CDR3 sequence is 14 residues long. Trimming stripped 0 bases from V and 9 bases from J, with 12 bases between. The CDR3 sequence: CASSQDKGVSEQFF. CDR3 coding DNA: TGTGCCAGCAGCCAAGATAAAGGAGTGAGTGAGCAGTTCTTC.

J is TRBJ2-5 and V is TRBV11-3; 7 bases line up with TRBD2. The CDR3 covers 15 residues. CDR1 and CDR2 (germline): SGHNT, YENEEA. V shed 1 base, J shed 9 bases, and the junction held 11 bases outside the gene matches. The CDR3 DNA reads TGTGCCAGCAGCTTAGGGCTTGCCCCACGGGAGGCCCAGTACTTC. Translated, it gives CASSLGLAPREAQYF.

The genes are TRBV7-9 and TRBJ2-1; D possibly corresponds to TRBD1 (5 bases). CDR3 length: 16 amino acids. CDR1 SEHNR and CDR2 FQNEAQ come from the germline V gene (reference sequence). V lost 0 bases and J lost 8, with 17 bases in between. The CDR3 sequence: CASSLASGLRVDEQFF. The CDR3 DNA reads TGTGCCAGCAGCTTAGCTTCGGGCCTCAGGGTCGATGAGCAGTTCTTC.

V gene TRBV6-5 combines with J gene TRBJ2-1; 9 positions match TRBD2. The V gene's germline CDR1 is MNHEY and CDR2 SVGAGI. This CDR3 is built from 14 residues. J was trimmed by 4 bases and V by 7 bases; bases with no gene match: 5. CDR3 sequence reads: CASTSAGGYNEQFF. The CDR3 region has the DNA TGTGCCAGCACGAGCGCGGGAGGGTACAATGAGCAGTTCTTC.

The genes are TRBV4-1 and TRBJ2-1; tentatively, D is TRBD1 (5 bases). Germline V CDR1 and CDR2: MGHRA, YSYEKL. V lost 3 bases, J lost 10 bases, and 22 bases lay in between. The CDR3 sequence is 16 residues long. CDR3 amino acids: CASSQDSYAGKGEQFF. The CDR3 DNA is TGCGCCAGCAGCCAGGATTCTTATGCAGGGAAGGGGGAGCAGTTCTTC.

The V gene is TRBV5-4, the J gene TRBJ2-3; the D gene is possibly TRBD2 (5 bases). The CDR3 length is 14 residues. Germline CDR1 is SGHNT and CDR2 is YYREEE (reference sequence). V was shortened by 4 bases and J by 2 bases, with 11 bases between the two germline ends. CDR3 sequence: CASSLDYLTDTQYF. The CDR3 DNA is TGTGCCAGCAGCCTTGACTACCTCACAGATACGCAGTATTTT.

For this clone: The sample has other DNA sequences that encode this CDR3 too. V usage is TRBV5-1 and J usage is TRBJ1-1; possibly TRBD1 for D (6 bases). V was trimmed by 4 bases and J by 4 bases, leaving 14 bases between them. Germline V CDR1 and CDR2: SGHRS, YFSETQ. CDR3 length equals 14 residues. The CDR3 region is CASSLQTGSTEAFF. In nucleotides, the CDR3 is TGCGCCAGCAGCCTCCAAACAGGGAGCACTGAAGCTTTCTTT.